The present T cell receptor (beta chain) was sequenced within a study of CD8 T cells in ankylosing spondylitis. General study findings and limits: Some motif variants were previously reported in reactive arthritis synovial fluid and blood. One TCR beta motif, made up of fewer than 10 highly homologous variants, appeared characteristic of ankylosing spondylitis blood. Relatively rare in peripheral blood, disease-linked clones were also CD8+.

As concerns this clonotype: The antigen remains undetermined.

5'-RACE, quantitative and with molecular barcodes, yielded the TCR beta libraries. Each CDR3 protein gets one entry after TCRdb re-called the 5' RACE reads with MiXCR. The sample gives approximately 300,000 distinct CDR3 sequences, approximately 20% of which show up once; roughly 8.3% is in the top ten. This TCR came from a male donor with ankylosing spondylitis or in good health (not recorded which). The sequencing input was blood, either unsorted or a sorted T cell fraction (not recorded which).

The CDR3 DNA reads as TGCGCCAGCAGCTTGGGGGACAGGGTCGATAGAGATACGCAGTATTTT. Its protein is CASSLGDRVDRDTQYF. The chain couples TRBV5-1 to TRBJ2-3; 9 positions agree with TRBD1. V dropped 0 bases and J dropped 5; count of bases not matched to a gene: 7. This CDR3 spans 16 amino acids. Germline CDR1 reads SGHRS; CDR2 reads YFSETQ.